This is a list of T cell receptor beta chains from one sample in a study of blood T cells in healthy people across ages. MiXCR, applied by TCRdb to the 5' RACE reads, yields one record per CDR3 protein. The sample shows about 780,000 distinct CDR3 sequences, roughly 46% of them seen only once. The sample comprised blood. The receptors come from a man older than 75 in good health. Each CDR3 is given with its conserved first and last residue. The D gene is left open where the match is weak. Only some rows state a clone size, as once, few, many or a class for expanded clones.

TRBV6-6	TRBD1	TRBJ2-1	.	TGTGCCGCCTCCGGGACAGGGAGGAGTGAGCAGTTCTTC	CAASGTGRSEQFF
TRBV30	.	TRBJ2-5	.	TGTGCCTGGAGTGTACTAGGGACGGCCGGAGAGACCCAGTACTTC	CAWSVLGTAGETQYF
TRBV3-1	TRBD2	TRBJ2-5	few	TGTGCCAGCAGCCAAGATCCTAGCGGGAGGACCTCGTATACCCAGTACTTC	CASSQDPSGRTSYTQYF
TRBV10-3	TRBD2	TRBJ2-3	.	TGTGCCATCAGTGGGACTAGCGGGAGCTCGGCAGATACGCAGTATTTT	CAISGTSGSSADTQYF
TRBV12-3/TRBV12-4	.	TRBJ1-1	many	TGTGCCAGCAGCCGACCGGGACCGATAATGAACACTGAAGCTTTCTTT	CASSRPGPIMNTEAFF
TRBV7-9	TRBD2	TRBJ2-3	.	TGTGCCAGCAGCTTAGGACTAGCGGGAGCTAAAGATACGCAGTATTTT	CASSLGLAGAKDTQYF
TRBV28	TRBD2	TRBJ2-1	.	TGTGCCAGCAGTTTCGGTCTAGCGGGGGATTTTAACGATGAGCAGTTCTTC	CASSFGLAGDFNDEQFF
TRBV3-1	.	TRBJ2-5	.	TGTGCCAGCAGCCAAGTAGGCACAGACCAAGAGACCCAGTACTTC	CASSQVGTDQETQYF
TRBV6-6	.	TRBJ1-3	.	TGTGCCAGCAGTTCCCCAGCGGGCAGTGGCCGAAACACCCTATATTTT	CASSSPAGSGRNTLYF
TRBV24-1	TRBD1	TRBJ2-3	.	TGTGCCACCAGTGATCCGTCGGGACAGACATCTAGAGCGCAGTATTTT	CATSDPSGQTSRAQYF
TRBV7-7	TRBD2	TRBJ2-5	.	TGTGCTAGCAGCTCGACTAGCGGGAGGGCCGGTGAAGAGACCCAGTACTTC	CASSSTSGRAGEETQYF
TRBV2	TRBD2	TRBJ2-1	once	TGTGCCAGCAGTGCCCCTAGCGGCAATGAGCAGTTCTTC	CASSAPSGNEQFF
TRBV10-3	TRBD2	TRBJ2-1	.	TGTGCCATCCGCACGCTAGCGGGGAGACACAATGAGCAGTTCTTC	CAIRTLAGRHNEQFF